This T cell receptor (beta chain) is from a study of blood T cell repertoires in COVID-19. Study in general: Samples of COVID-19 (acute and convalescent) were obtained from the United States, Italy and Spain.

Per germline, CDR1 ENHRY and CDR2 SYGVKD. The V and J ends lost 7 bases and 5 bases, in that order; junction bases with no gene match: 7. CDR3 length equals 13 residues. This clone was detected only once. Profiled with immunoSEQ multiplex PCR; TCRdb holds only in-frame clones, not every one. The sample includes about 320,000 clones, 85% to 95% of them seen just once. The receptor comes from a woman aged 25 to 39 who had been exposed to COVID-19. The chain uses TRBV10-3 and TRBJ2-5, with 7 bases lining up with TRBD1. Input material: PBMCs or T cells enriched from blood (not recorded which). CDR3 loop: CAIMRGPQETQYF. DNA of the CDR3: TGTGCCATCATGAGGGGGCCCCAGGAGACCCAGTACTTC.